The sequence of this T cell receptor beta chain was determined in a study of graft-versus-host responses after intestinal transplantation. The wider study: Grafts were multivisceral, liver-intestinal, or isolated intestinal. Tacrolimus and steroids were given for around 3 years to all recipients after anti-thymocyte globulin induction. Study conclusions and caveats: Within the allografts of patients who had graft-donor T cell macrochimerism, graft-versus-host to host-versus-graft clonal ratios were high. Present in recipient marrow, GvH clones included some that appeared first in ileum or blood.

The length of the CDR3 is 15 residues. Trimming shortened V by 2 bases and J by 9 bases, and 18 bases separated the two germline ends. The V gene's germline CDR1 is SGHRS and CDR2 YFSETQ. The table came from immunoSEQ multiplex PCR; TCRdb's copy has only in-frame clones and leaves some out. The sample gives 110,000 to 150,000 clones, over 90% of which show up once; 0.19% is in the top ten. On this clone: Its antigen is still unknown.

This sequence joins TRBV5-1 and TRBJ2-1; D not resolved. This clonotype was sampled from a human donor who received an intestinal transplant. Source: unstimulated CD4+ T cells sorted from spleen or lymph node cells, taken before intestinal transplant. CDR3 DNA sequence: TGCGCCAGCAGCTTATCCGAGAAACCACGTGGTGAGCAGTTCTTC. Translating gives CASSLSEKPRGEQFF.